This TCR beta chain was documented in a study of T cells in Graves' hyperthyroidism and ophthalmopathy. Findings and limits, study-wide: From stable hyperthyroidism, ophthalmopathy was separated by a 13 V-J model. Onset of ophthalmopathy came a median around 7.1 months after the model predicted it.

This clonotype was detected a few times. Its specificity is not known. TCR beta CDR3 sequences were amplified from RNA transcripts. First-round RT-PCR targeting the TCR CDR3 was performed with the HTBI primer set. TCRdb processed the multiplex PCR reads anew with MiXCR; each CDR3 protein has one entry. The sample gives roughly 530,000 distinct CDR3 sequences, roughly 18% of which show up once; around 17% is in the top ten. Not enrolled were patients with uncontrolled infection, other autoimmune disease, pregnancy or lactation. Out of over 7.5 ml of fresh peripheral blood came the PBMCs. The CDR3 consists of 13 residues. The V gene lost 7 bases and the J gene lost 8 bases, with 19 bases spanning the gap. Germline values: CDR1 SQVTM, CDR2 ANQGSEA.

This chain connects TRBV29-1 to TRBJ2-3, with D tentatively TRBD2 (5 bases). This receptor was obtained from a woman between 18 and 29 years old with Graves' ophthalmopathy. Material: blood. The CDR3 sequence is CSGKVREGGTQYF. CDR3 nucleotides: TGCAGCGGGAAGGTCCGGGAAGGTGGTACGCAGTATTTT.